This is a list of T cell receptor beta chains from one sample in a study of blood T cell repertoires in COVID-19. Profiling relied on immunoSEQ multiplex PCR, and the TCRdb table lists in-frame clones only, not all of them. The sample has a few hundred thousand clones; around nine tenths are singletons. Specimen: PBMCs or T cells enriched from blood (not recorded which). All receptors come from a woman in her late teens or twenties who had been exposed to COVID-19. Each CDR3 is given with its conserved first and last residue. Fields, in order: V gene, J gene, clone size, D gene, CDR3 protein, CDR3 DNA. The D gene is left open where the match is weak. Clone size is shown for a subset of rows, as once, few, many or a class of expanded clone.

V gene: TRBV5-1; J gene: TRBJ1-1; clone size: .; D gene: TRBD1; CDR3 protein: CASSLQGAQTEAFF; CDR3 DNA: TGCGCCAGCAGCTTGCAGGGGGCGCAGACTGAAGCTTTCTTT
V gene: TRBV27; J gene: TRBJ2-5; clone size: .; D gene: .; CDR3 protein: CASIWRQTQYF; CDR3 DNA: TGTGCCAGCATATGGAGACAGACCCAGTACTTC
V gene: TRBV14; J gene: TRBJ2-1; clone size: once; D gene: .; CDR3 protein: CASSQYQGLDEQFF; CDR3 DNA: TGTGCCAGCAGCCAATATCAGGGGCTGGATGAGCAGTTCTTC
V gene: TRBV28; J gene: TRBJ1-2; clone size: .; D gene: .; CDR3 protein: CASSLVGSPRGYTF; CDR3 DNA: TGTGCCAGCAGTTTAGTTGGCAGCCCTAGGGGCTACACCTTC
V gene: TRBV25-1; J gene: TRBJ2-7; clone size: .; D gene: .; CDR3 protein: CASSETRGSSYEQYF; CDR3 DNA: TGTGCCAGCAGTGAGACAAGGGGTAGCTCCTACGAGCAGTACTTC
V gene: TRBV7-8; J gene: TRBJ1-2; clone size: once; D gene: TRBD1; CDR3 protein: CASSLQGPYGYTF; CDR3 DNA: TGTGCCAGCAGCCTACAGGGGCCTTATGGCTACACCTTC
V gene: TRBV18; J gene: TRBJ2-5; clone size: once; D gene: .; CDR3 protein: CASSPPSPSRETQYF; CDR3 DNA: TGTGCCAGCTCACCACCGAGTCCTTCTAGAGAGACCCAGTACTTC
V gene: TRBV27; J gene: TRBJ1-5; clone size: .; D gene: .; CDR3 protein: CASSIHREGQPQHF; CDR3 DNA: TGTGCCAGCAGTATCCACAGGGAGGGGCAGCCCCAGCATTTT
V gene: TRBV30; J gene: TRBJ1-2; clone size: .; D gene: .; CDR3 protein: CAWGGRAFGRGGYTF; CDR3 DNA: TGTGCCTGGGGGGGACGAGCGTTTGGCAGGGGCGGCTACACCTTC
V gene: TRBV7-3; J gene: TRBJ1-2; clone size: .; D gene: TRBD1; CDR3 protein: CASSPGQGFYGYTF; CDR3 DNA: TGTGCCAGCAGCCCGGGACAGGGATTCTATGGCTACACCTTC
V gene: TRBV30; J gene: TRBJ1-5; clone size: .; D gene: .; CDR3 protein: CAWGIDSNQPQHF; CDR3 DNA: TGTGCCTGGGGAATTGACAGTAATCAGCCCCAGCATTTT
V gene: TRBV12-3/TRBV12-4; J gene: TRBJ1-1; clone size: .; D gene: .; CDR3 protein: CASSLERREEAFF; CDR3 DNA: TGTGCCAGCAGTTTAGAACGGAGAGAGGAAGCTTTCTTT
V gene: TRBV28; J gene: TRBJ1-5; clone size: .; D gene: TRBD1; CDR3 protein: CASLQGARNSNQPQHF; CDR3 DNA: TGTGCCAGCCTACAGGGGGCGAGGAATAGCAATCAGCCCCAGCATTTT
V gene: TRBV6-5; J gene: TRBJ2-7; clone size: .; D gene: .; CDR3 protein: CAISTERRGDEQYF; CDR3 DNA: TGTGCCATCTCTACGGAGCGAAGGGGCGATGAGCAGTACTTC
V gene: TRBV5-1; J gene: TRBJ2-1; clone size: .; D gene: TRBD2; CDR3 protein: CASSYLSGSSSYNEQFF; CDR3 DNA: TGCGCCAGCAGCTATCTTAGCGGGTCTAGCTCCTACAATGAGCAGTTCTTC
V gene: TRBV19; J gene: TRBJ1-3; clone size: few; D gene: .; CDR3 protein: CASSTRDSFSGNTIYF; CDR3 DNA: TGTGCCAGTAGTACCCGGGACTCTTTCTCTGGAAACACCATATATTTT
V gene: TRBV6-5; J gene: TRBJ1-4; clone size: .; D gene: TRBD1; CDR3 protein: CASSGTANEKLFF; CDR3 DNA: TGTGCCAGCAGCGGGACAGCTAATGAAAAACTGTTTTTT
V gene: TRBV7-2; J gene: TRBJ1-1; clone size: .; D gene: .; CDR3 protein: CASSSQRLNTEAFF; CDR3 DNA: TGTGCCAGCAGCTCGCAGAGGCTGAACACTGAAGCTTTCTTT
V gene: TRBV9; J gene: TRBJ2-7; clone size: .; D gene: TRBD2; CDR3 protein: CASSPRTSGSYEQYF; CDR3 DNA: TGTGCCAGCAGCCCCCGGACTAGCGGGAGCTACGAGCAGTACTTC
V gene: TRBV3-1/TRBV3-2; J gene: TRBJ1-5; clone size: .; D gene: .; CDR3 protein: CASSQSRGNQPQHF; CDR3 DNA: TGTGCCAGCAGCCAAAGCCGGGGCAATCAGCCCCAGCATTTT
V gene: TRBV28; J gene: TRBJ2-5; clone size: .; D gene: .; CDR3 protein: CASSWGKETQYF; CDR3 DNA: TGTGCCAGTTCTTGGGGCAAAGAGACCCAGTACTTC
V gene: TRBV6-5; J gene: TRBJ1-1; clone size: .; D gene: .; CDR3 protein: CASRIDGGTEAFF; CDR3 DNA: TGTGCCAGCAGAATCGACGGGGGCACTGAAGCTTTCTTT
V gene: TRBV28; J gene: TRBJ1-1; clone size: .; D gene: .; CDR3 protein: CASSLIGPQGTEAFF; CDR3 DNA: TGTGCCAGCAGTTTAATAGGGCCCCAGGGCACTGAAGCTTTCTTT
V gene: TRBV14; J gene: TRBJ2-2; clone size: .; D gene: TRBD2; CDR3 protein: CASSQDGGLAGNTGELFF; CDR3 DNA: TGTGCCAGCAGCCAAGATGGGGGACTAGCGGGGAACACCGGGGAGCTGTTTTTT
V gene: TRBV10-1; J gene: TRBJ1-1; clone size: once; D gene: .; CDR3 protein: CASKNLLDTEAFF; CDR3 DNA: TGCGCCAGCAAAAACTTACTGGACACTGAAGCTTTCTTT
V gene: TRBV11-2; J gene: TRBJ2-3; clone size: .; D gene: TRBD2; CDR3 protein: CASSQMTSGGPDTQYF; CDR3 DNA: TGTGCCAGCAGCCAGATGACTAGCGGGGGGCCAGATACGCAGTATTTT
V gene: TRBV7-2; J gene: TRBJ2-1; clone size: .; D gene: TRBD2; CDR3 protein: CASSLGRGPAGTNEQFF; CDR3 DNA: TGTGCCAGCAGCTTAGGTAGGGGACCAGCGGGGACGAATGAGCAGTTCTTC
V gene: TRBV29-1; J gene: TRBJ2-1; clone size: .; D gene: .; CDR3 protein: CSVVGLALNEQFF; CDR3 DNA: TGCAGCGTTGTGGGTCTAGCTTTAAATGAGCAGTTCTTC
V gene: TRBV11-2; J gene: TRBJ2-7; clone size: .; D gene: TRBD2; CDR3 protein: CASTLAALNEQYF; CDR3 DNA: TGTGCCAGCACACTAGCGGCCCTTAACGAGCAGTACTTC
V gene: TRBV7-9; J gene: TRBJ2-7; clone size: .; D gene: TRBD2; CDR3 protein: CASSFSRLAGVVCEQYF; CDR3 DNA: TGTGCCAGCAGCTTCTCAAGACTAGCGGGAGTCGTGTGCGAGCAGTACTTC
V gene: TRBV2; J gene: TRBJ1-6; clone size: .; D gene: .; CDR3 protein: CASSDEGGGSPLHF; CDR3 DNA: TGTGCCAGCAGTGACGAGGGAGGAGGCTCACCCCTCCACTTT
V gene: TRBV19; J gene: TRBJ1-2; clone size: .; D gene: TRBD1; CDR3 protein: CASSTEGGTGVTDATF; CDR3 DNA: TGTGCCAGTAGTACCGAAGGGGGGACAGGGGTAACGGACGCCACCTTC
V gene: TRBV5-1; J gene: TRBJ1-1; clone size: .; D gene: TRBD1; CDR3 protein: CASFTGENTEAFF; CDR3 DNA: TGCGCCAGTTTTACAGGGGAGAACACTGAAGCTTTCTTT
V gene: TRBV27; J gene: TRBJ2-7; clone size: .; D gene: TRBD1; CDR3 protein: CASSLYGIDRVNEQYF; CDR3 DNA: TGTGCCAGCAGTTTATACGGCATCGACAGGGTAAACGAGCAGTACTTC
V gene: TRBV28; J gene: TRBJ1-2; clone size: .; D gene: .; CDR3 protein: CASSLETDFTF; CDR3 DNA: TGTGCCAGCAGTTTAGAGACGGACTTCACCTTC
V gene: TRBV7-6; J gene: TRBJ2-7; clone size: .; D gene: .; CDR3 protein: CASSLSGDIAYSTYEQYF; CDR3 DNA: TGTGCCAGCAGCCTCAGCGGGGACATCGCTTACTCCACCTACGAGCAGTACTTC
V gene: TRBV19; J gene: TRBJ1-5; clone size: .; D gene: .; CDR3 protein: CASSWTGEQPQHF; CDR3 DNA: TGTGCCAGTAGTTGGACGGGAGAGCAGCCCCAGCATTTT
V gene: TRBV10-1; J gene: TRBJ2-1; clone size: .; D gene: TRBD2; CDR3 protein: CASIFSGSPPEEQFF; CDR3 DNA: TGCGCCAGCATTTTTAGCGGGAGCCCACCGGAGGAGCAGTTCTTC
V gene: TRBV29-1; J gene: TRBJ1-1; clone size: .; D gene: .; CDR3 protein: CSVEDRVEAFF; CDR3 DNA: TGCAGCGTTGAAGATCGGGTTGAAGCTTTCTTT
V gene: TRBV6-5; J gene: TRBJ2-1; clone size: once; D gene: .; CDR3 protein: CASRKRRAEQFF; CDR3 DNA: TGTGCCAGCAGAAAACGGAGGGCCGAGCAGTTCTTC
V gene: TRBV6-1; J gene: TRBJ2-3; clone size: .; D gene: .; CDR3 protein: CASSEPRLGALADTQYF; CDR3 DNA: TGTGCCAGCAGCGAACCCCGACTAGGAGCGCTCGCGGATACGCAGTATTTT
V gene: TRBV7-3; J gene: TRBJ2-1; clone size: .; D gene: TRBD2; CDR3 protein: CASSKDSGAVNEQFF; CDR3 DNA: TGTGCCAGCAGCAAGGATAGCGGGGCAGTTAATGAGCAGTTCTTC
V gene: TRBV3-1/TRBV3-2; J gene: TRBJ2-1; clone size: .; D gene: .; CDR3 protein: CASHRESNYNEQFF; CDR3 DNA: TGTGCCAGCCACAGGGAATCGAACTACAATGAGCAGTTCTTC
V gene: TRBV11-2; J gene: TRBJ2-2; clone size: .; D gene: TRBD1; CDR3 protein: CASSLGSRGPGTGELFF; CDR3 DNA: TGTGCCAGCAGCTTAGGGTCCAGGGGGCCAGGCACCGGGGAGCTGTTTTTT
V gene: TRBV25-1; J gene: TRBJ2-7; clone size: .; D gene: TRBD1; CDR3 protein: CASQGQGHYEQYF; CDR3 DNA: TGTGCCAGTCAGGGACAGGGGCACTACGAGCAGTACTTC
V gene: TRBV5-6; J gene: TRBJ1-1; clone size: .; D gene: .; CDR3 protein: CASSLAVGYTEAFF; CDR3 DNA: TGTGCCAGCAGCTTGGCCGTCGGGTACACTGAAGCTTTCTTT
V gene: TRBV10-3; J gene: TRBJ2-7; clone size: .; D gene: TRBD1; CDR3 protein: CATTNRGSVYEQYF; CDR3 DNA: TGTGCCACCACGAACAGGGGGAGCGTCTACGAGCAGTACTTC
V gene: TRBV7-3; J gene: TRBJ2-7; clone size: .; D gene: .; CDR3 protein: CASSLGTGYEQYF; CDR3 DNA: TGTGCCAGCAGCTTAGGGACTGGCTACGAGCAGTACTTC
V gene: TRBV5-1; J gene: TRBJ2-4; clone size: .; D gene: TRBD1; CDR3 protein: CASSPVTGLNIQYF; CDR3 DNA: TGCGCCAGCAGCCCGGTGACAGGGTTGAACATTCAGTACTTC
V gene: TRBV2; J gene: TRBJ2-5; clone size: .; D gene: .; CDR3 protein: CASRSGETQYF; CDR3 DNA: TGTGCCAGCAGGTCCGGAGAGACCCAGTACTTC
V gene: TRBV7-3; J gene: TRBJ1-6; clone size: once; D gene: TRBD1; CDR3 protein: CASSPQGGNSPLHF; CDR3 DNA: TGTGCCAGCAGCCCCCAGGGGGGTAATTCACCCCTCCACTTT
V gene: TRBV12-1; J gene: TRBJ2-4; clone size: .; D gene: .; CDR3 protein: CAAWTGQEESIQYF; CDR3 DNA: TGTGCCGCATGGACGGGACAAGAGGAAAGCATTCAGTACTTC
V gene: TRBV7-8; J gene: TRBJ2-3; clone size: .; D gene: TRBD2; CDR3 protein: CASSPRLAGGSTDTQYF; CDR3 DNA: TGTGCCAGCAGCCCCAGACTAGCGGGGGGTAGCACAGATACGCAGTATTTT
V gene: TRBV7-9; J gene: TRBJ1-2; clone size: few; D gene: TRBD1; CDR3 protein: CAGMNRGQGMDGYTF; CDR3 DNA: TGTGCCGGGATGAACAGGGGGCAGGGAATGGATGGCTACACCTTC